These 30 T cell receptor beta chains were sequenced from one sample in a study of cytomegalovirus exposure and HLA in healthy donors. The method was immunoSEQ multiplex PCR; TCRdb's version includes in-frame clones alone and lacks a portion of them. This sample yields over 200,000 clones, of which around 88% are seen a single time; 2.9% belongs to the top ten. The sample consisted of PBMCs. The receptors were gathered from a woman between 18 and 29 years old in good health and CMV-seronegative.

The V and J genes are TRBV9 and TRBJ1-5; TRBD1 matches 8 bases. Germline V gene lookup returns CDR1 SGDLS and CDR2 YYNGEE. With V trimmed by 5 bases and J by 2 bases, 6 bases remained unmatched. The CDR3 is 15 residues long. In DNA form, the CDR3 reads TGTGCCAGCAGTATGACAGGGGAGCGCAATCAGCCCCAGCATTTT. It yields the protein CASSMTGERNQPQHF.

The chain has TRBV27 and TRBJ2-2; D possibly corresponds to TRBD2 (6 bases). The CDR3 is 14 residues long. The germline CDR1 and CDR2 sequences are MNHEY and SMNVEV (reference sequence). Trimming took off 6 bases at V and 4 bases at J, with 12 bases between the two ends. CDR3 sequence reads: CASRVVGGTGELFF. CDR3 coding DNA: TGTGCCAGCAGGGTTGTGGGAGGCACCGGGGAGCTGTTTTTT.

The genes are TRBV6-1 and TRBJ2-2; D may be TRBD1 (6 bases). The germline V gene has CDR1 MNHNS and CDR2 SASEGT. The V end lost 10 bases, the J end lost 6 bases, and 21 bases lay between the germline ends. The CDR3 length is 15 residues. CDR3 region: CATIDGTSDAGELFF. The CDR3 DNA follows: TGTGCCACCATTGACGGGACATCGGACGCCGGGGAGCTGTTTTTT.

The chain recombines TRBV5-8 with TRBJ2-7; 9 positions match TRBD1. CDR3 length equals 14 residues. J lost 5 bases, V lost 4 bases, and 7 bases had no gene match. Per germline, CDR1 SGHTS and CDR2 YDEGEE. CDR3 nucleotides: TGTGCCAGCAGCCTCCGGGACAGGGTCAACGAGCAGTACTTC. Protein sequence: CASSLRDRVNEQYF.

This chain connects TRBV7-2 to TRBJ2-7, with 9 bases aligning to TRBD2. The CDR3 spans 15 residues. J gave up 3 bases and V 2 bases, and 5 bases lay outside the gene matches. The V gene's germline CDR1 is SGHTA and CDR2 FQGNSA. CDR3 sequence (DNA): TGTGCCAGCAGCTTACTAGCGGGACAATACTACGAGCAGTACTTC. This gives the protein CASSLLAGQYYEQYF.

The genes are TRBV6-1 and TRBJ1-2, with TRBD1 matching over 10 bases. The CDR3 loop spans 13 amino acids. Germline V gives CDR1 MNHNS, CDR2 SASEGT. V was clipped by 4 bases and J by 4 bases; unmatched bases: 0. For the CDR3, the DNA is TGTGCCAGCAGTGGGACAGGGGGCTATGGCTACACCTTC. This encodes CASSGTGGYGYTF.

The chain joins TRBV7-2 to TRBJ2-7; possibly TRBD2 for D (5 bases). Germline CDR1 SGHTA, CDR2 FQGNSA. The CDR3 spans 13 residues. V lost 7 bases and J 1 base, leaving 11 bases between the germline ends. CDR3 region: CASTRTESYEQYF. The CDR3 region has the DNA TGTGCCAGCACCCGGACTGAATCCTACGAGCAGTACTTC.

This sequence joins TRBV7-2 and TRBJ2-7, with 7 positions matching TRBD2. CDR1 and CDR2 from the germline V gene are SGHTA and FQGNSA. This CDR3 has 14 amino acids. V lost 2 bases to trimming and J lost 6 bases; unmatched junction nucleotides: 7. The CDR3 DNA reads as TGTGCCAGCAGCTTATCGGGGGGATCGTCCGAGCAGTACTTC. Protein product: CASSLSGGSSEQYF.

This chain uses TRBV28 with TRBJ1-2; D remains unclear. The germline V gene encodes CDR1 MDHEN and CDR2 SYDVKM. V shed 4 bases and J shed 0 bases, with 15 bases lying between them. The CDR3 sequence is 16 residues long. The CDR3 DNA is TGTGCCAGCAGTTACAATACAGAAAAGCCTAACTATGGCTACACCTTC. This encodes CASSYNTEKPNYGYTF.

The rearrangement uses TRBV13 and TRBJ2-1; a weak D match, TRBD2 (5 bases). V dropped 1 base and J dropped 5 bases, with 15 bases sitting between them. Per the germline V gene, CDR1 is PRHDT and CDR2 is FYEKMQ (reference sequence). This CDR3 is built from 16 residues. DNA for the CDR3: TGTGCCAGCAGCTTAGTAATGAGGGAATACGACAATGAGCAGTTCTTC. This gives the protein CASSLVMREYDNEQFF. Filled out from reference TRBV13 and TRBJ2-1, the complete variable domain reads AAGVIQSPRHLIKEKRETATLKCYPIPRHDTVYWYQQGPGQDPQFLISFYEKMQSDKGSIPDRFSAQQFSDYHSELNMSSLELGDSALYFCASSLVMREYDNEQFFGPGTRLTVL.

The rearrangement uses TRBV27 and TRBJ1-5; D ambiguous. The CDR3 contains 13 residues. Between the trimmed V and J ends, which lost 0 bases and 5 bases, there was a span of 5 bases. CDR1 is MNHEY, CDR2 SMNVEV, per germline (reference sequence). CDR3 protein: CASSLSSHQPQHF. The CDR3 DNA reads as TGTGCCAGCAGTTTATCGTCTCATCAGCCCCAGCATTTT.

The rearrangement uses TRBV10-3 and TRBJ2-2; 9 bases are shared with TRBD2. Germline assignment: CDR1 ENHRY and CDR2 SYGVKD. This CDR3 contains 16 residues. V lost 3 bases and J lost 5; bases outside the gene matches: 7. CDR3 sequence (DNA): TGTGCCATCAGTGATCAGGCGGGAGGGGGAACCGGGGAGCTGTTTTTT. Translating gives CAISDQAGGGTGELFF.

The chain links TRBV29-1 to TRBJ2-1; possible D gene TRBD1, 6 bases. V was clipped by 2 bases and J by 2 bases, with 16 bases between them. This CDR3 is built from 16 residues. Germline CDR1 is SQVTM and CDR2 is ANQGSEA. This chain's CDR3 is CSVEPGHRKAYNEQFF. The CDR3 coding sequence is TGCAGCGTTGAACCGGGACACCGCAAAGCCTACAATGAGCAGTTCTTC.

V is TRBV5-4 and J is TRBJ1-1; no firm D call. This CDR3 spans 14 amino acids. From germline, CDR1 is SGHNT and CDR2 YYREEE (reference sequence). The ends were cut back, 0 bases at V and 6 bases at J, with 12 bases in the middle. CDR3 bases: TGTGCCAGCAGCTTGGCCGACATTCGGTCTGAAGCTTTCTTT. Translation gives CASSLADIRSEAFF.

The V gene is TRBV4-2, the J gene TRBJ1-4; unclear D gene. The CDR3 sequence is 12 residues long. Germline V lookup: CDR1 LGHNA, CDR2 YNFKEQ. V lost 0 bases and J 8 bases, leaving 4 bases between the germline ends. The CDR3 loop is CASSQDREKLFF. For the CDR3, the DNA is TGTGCCAGCAGCCAAGATCGGGAAAAACTGTTTTTT.

This clone is a singleton in its sample. J is TRBJ1-2 and V is TRBV30; 8 bases match TRBD1. Germline trimming cut 5 bases from V and 8 bases from J; bases unmatched to any gene: 13. This CDR3 comprises 14 residues. Per germline, CDR1 GTSNPN and CDR2 SVGIG (reference sequence). The CDR3 loop reads CAWGWGGQVVGYTF. CDR3 sequence (DNA): TGTGCCTGGGGGTGGGGGGGACAGGTGGTGGGCTACACCTTC.

V and J are TRBV19 and TRBJ2-7, with TRBD1 identical over 9 bases. There are 13 residues in the CDR3. Germline V CDR1 and CDR2: LNHDA, SQIVND (reference sequence). V shed 5 bases, J shed 5 bases, and the junction held 4 bases outside the gene matches. CDR3 amino acids: CASSDRGIDEQYF. The CDR3, as DNA: TGTGCCAGTAGTGACAGGGGGATCGACGAGCAGTACTTC.

The chain is built from TRBV15 and TRBJ1-2; 8 bases agree with TRBD1. V was clipped by 5 bases and J by 0 bases; unmatched bases: 2. The CDR3 contains 14 residues. Germline values: CDR1 LNHNV, CDR2 YYDKDF (reference sequence). The CDR3 sequence: CATSGDRSNYGYTF. DNA for the CDR3: TGTGCCACCAGCGGGGACAGGTCTAACTATGGCTACACCTTC.

The chain combines TRBV5-1 with TRBJ2-3, with D perhaps TRBD2 (6 bases). This CDR3 comprises 18 residues. The V and J ends lost 0 bases and 4 bases respectively, with 21 bases between them. The germline CDR1 and CDR2 sequences are SGHRS and YFSETQ. Written as DNA, the CDR3 is TGCGCCAGCAGCTTGGCTGGCGGGACCCTTTTTATCCCAGATACGCAGTATTTT. It specifies CASSLAGGTLFIPDTQYF. Looking up the rest from reference TRBV5-1 and TRBJ2-3 gives the full variable domain: KAGVTQTPRYLIKTRGQQVTLSCSPISGHRSVSWYQQTPGQGLQFLFEYFSETQRNKGNFPGRFSGRQFSNSRSEMNVSTLELGDSALYLCASSLAGGTLFIPDTQYFGPGTRLTVL.

The CDR3 here is CASSPAGQITDTQYF. The DNA for the CDR3 is TGTGCCAGCTCACCCGCGGGGCAGATCACAGATACGCAGTATTTT. This rearrangement joins TRBV18 to TRBJ2-3, with D possibly TRBD2 on 6 matching bases. Germline V gene data show CDR1 as KGHSH and CDR2 as LQKENI. V was pared by 3 bases and J by 2 bases, with 12 bases between. The CDR3 has 15 residues.

The gene calls are TRBV9 and TRBJ2-1; 11 nucleotides match TRBD2. With V trimmed by 3 bases and J by 8 bases, 7 bases remained unmatched. CDR3 size: 15 residues. CDR1 and CDR2 (germline): SGDLS, YYNGEE. The CDR3 nucleotides read TGTGCCAGCAGCGCACGTAGCGGGAGGGGGGATGAGCAGTTCTTC. Translated, it gives CASSARSGRGDEQFF.

The rearrangement uses TRBV19 and TRBJ2-5; D possibly corresponds to TRBD2 (5 bases). The V gene's germline CDR1 is LNHDA and CDR2 SQIVND (reference sequence). The germline V and J ends were trimmed by 2 bases and 4 bases, with 8 bases remaining between them. The CDR3 is 13 residues long. CDR3 in DNA: TGTGCCAGTAGTATATGGGGAGTAGAGACCCAGTACTTC. It specifies CASSIWGVETQYF.

The rearrangement uses TRBV23-1 and TRBJ2-1; no reliable D call. TRBV23-1 is annotated as an ORF whose role is uncertain. This CDR3 spans 11 amino acids. V was clipped by 10 bases and J by 3 bases, with 7 bases between them. Here the CDR3 reads CAIEHYNEQFF. CDR3 bases: TGCGCCATTGAGCACTACAATGAGCAGTTCTTC.

The chain recombines TRBV10-3 with TRBJ2-7; TRBD2 might be the D (6 bases). V shed 11 bases and J shed 6 bases, with 23 bases lying between them. Germline V CDR1 and CDR2: ENHRY, SYGVKD. The CDR3 contains 14 residues. The CDR3 DNA is TGTGCCCCCAATGGAAGGAGGGCCTTTTCCGAGCAGTACTTC. It specifies CAPNGRRAFSEQYF.

This chain uses TRBV5-4 with TRBJ2-5; 7 nucleotides line up with TRBD2. V shed 3 bases and J 5 bases; nucleotides not matched to a gene: 10. Looked up from germline, CDR1 is SGHNT and CDR2 is YYREEE (reference sequence). The CDR3 contains 15 residues. The CDR3 bases are TGTGCCAGCAGCTCGTTGGGGGGAGGGCAGGAGACCCAGTACTTC. Its translation is CASSSLGGGQETQYF. The entire variable domain, with the rest obtained from reference TRBV5-4 and TRBJ2-5, is as follows: ETGVTQSPTHLIKTRGQQVTLRCSSQSGHNTVSWYQQALGQGPQFIFQYYREEENGRGNFPPRFSGLQFPNYSSELNVNALELDDSALYLCASSSLGGGQETQYFGPGTRLLVL.

This rearrangement joins TRBV4-3 to TRBJ1-3; D gene ambiguous. The V end was cut by 1 base, the J end by 4 bases, with 11 bases between. The CDR3 runs 15 residues. Looked up from germline, CDR1 is LGHNA and CDR2 is YSLEER. This CDR3 is CASSQGRGPGNTIYF. CDR3 nucleotide sequence: TGCGCCAGCAGCCAAGGCCGGGGTCCCGGAAACACCATATATTTT.

The chain has TRBV10-3 and TRBJ2-7, with D possibly TRBD1 on 6 matching bases. The CDR3 runs 12 residues. CDR1 is ENHRY, CDR2 SYGVKD, per germline. Trimming pared 7 bases from V and 3 bases from J, leaving 10 bases between. The CDR3 here is CAIKKDSYEQYF. The CDR3, as DNA: TGTGCCATCAAGAAGGACAGCTACGAGCAGTACTTC.

This clone was found once. The chain uses TRBV2 and TRBJ1-4; D is possibly TRBD1 (5 bases). Germline loops: CDR1 SNHLY, CDR2 FYNNEI. With 10 bases removed from V and 6 bases from J, the gap between germline ends came to 15 bases. The CDR3 consists of 13 residues. The chain's CDR3 is CATGDRRDEKLFF. CDR3 in DNA: TGTGCCACCGGCGACAGAAGGGATGAAAAACTGTTTTTT.

The chain joins TRBV4-1 to TRBJ1-1; D ambiguous. Trimming left V 0 bases short and J 3 bases short, with 8 bases between. The CDR3 has 14 residues. Looked up from germline, CDR1 is MGHRA and CDR2 is YSYEKL. The CDR3 sequence: CASSQDLRYTEAFF. The CDR3 DNA follows: TGCGCCAGCAGCCAAGATCTTAGATACACTGAAGCTTTCTTT.

This chain uses TRBV6-5 with TRBJ1-4; no clear D gene. This CDR3 is built from 14 residues. V was trimmed by 3 bases and J by 4 bases, leaving 9 bases between them. CDR1 MNHEY and CDR2 SVGAGI come from the germline V gene. This CDR3 is CASSYASVNEKLFF. The CDR3 DNA reads TGTGCCAGCAGTTATGCGTCGGTTAATGAAAAACTGTTTTTT.